A single sample is the source of the 28 T cell receptor beta chains below, sequenced in a study of shared clonotypes between healthy human individuals. The protocol was immunoSEQ multiplex PCR, while the TCRdb copy is restricted to in-frame clones and leaves out a portion. The sample has 2 million to 2.5 million clones; approximately 96% are singletons. Sequencing input: naive CD4+ T cells sorted from blood. This sample's subset: CD45RA+ positively selected. These receptors were obtained from a man aged 18 to 30 in good health.

The chain has TRBV7-2 and TRBJ1-1, with a tentative D call TRBD1 (6 bases). Germline CDR1 SGHTA, CDR2 FQGNSA. V was shortened by 7 bases and J by 3 bases, with 9 bases between the two germline ends. The CDR3 is 12 residues long. Here the CDR3 reads CASNEGDTEAFF. CDR3 coding DNA: TGTGCCAGCAATGAGGGGGACACTGAAGCTTTCTTT.

This chain uses TRBV5-1 with TRBJ2-7; possible D gene TRBD2, 6 bases. Germline V gene sequence: CDR1 SGHRS, CDR2 YFSETQ. CDR3 length equals 15 residues. Trimming pared 2 bases from V and 2 bases from J, leaving 14 bases between. The CDR3 protein is CASSLVAGGAYEQYF. The CDR3 nucleotides are TGCGCCAGCAGCTTAGTGGCCGGAGGGGCCTACGAGCAGTACTTC.

The chain combines TRBV6-6 with TRBJ2-2; no definite D call. Per the germline V gene, CDR1 is MNHNY and CDR2 is SVGAGI (reference sequence). Trimming removed 5 bases at V and 1 base at J, with 14 bases between. This CDR3 has 16 amino acids. Here the CDR3 reads CASSTKASLNTGELFF. In DNA, the CDR3 is TGTGCCAGCAGTACAAAAGCGTCCCTGAACACCGGGGAGCTGTTTTTT.

The chain recombines TRBV19 with TRBJ2-5; 10 positions match TRBD1. Germline loops: CDR1 LNHDA, CDR2 SQIVND (reference sequence). The CDR3 spans 14 residues. V lost 9 bases, J lost 4 bases, and 8 bases stayed unmatched. CDR3 nucleotides: TGTGCCAGCGCGGGACAGGGGCTGGGAGAGACCCAGTACTTC. It encodes CASAGQGLGETQYF.

V usage is TRBV2 and J usage is TRBJ1-5; D ambiguous. The CDR3 length is 14 residues. V lost 3 bases, J lost 4 bases, and 10 bases lay in between. Germline V gene data show CDR1 as SNHLY and CDR2 as FYNNEI. CDR3 sequence reads: CASSDHLGNQPQHF. CDR3 nucleotide sequence: TGTGCCAGCAGTGATCATTTGGGAAATCAGCCCCAGCATTTT.

The chain employs TRBV6-1 and TRBJ2-5; D is perhaps TRBD2 (6 bases). V lost 6 bases and J 3 bases, leaving 14 bases between the germline ends. The length of the CDR3 is 14 residues. Germline V gives CDR1 MNHNS, CDR2 SASEGT. The CDR3 bases are TGTGCCAGCAGCCGAAGGGGACTCGAAGAGACCCAGTACTTC. It is translated as CASSRRGLEETQYF.

CDR3 sequence: CASSDWVGGQGSGELFF. CDR3 DNA sequence: TGCGCCAGCAGTGATTGGGTAGGGGGCCAGGGATCCGGGGAGCTGTTTTTT. The chain combines TRBV10-1 with TRBJ2-2; 7 bases map to TRBD1. This CDR3 region has 17 residues. V was pared by 3 bases and J by 6 bases, with 13 bases of the junction left unmatched. CDR1 is WNHNN, CDR2 SYGVQD, per germline (reference sequence).

The chain joins TRBV7-9 to TRBJ1-1; TRBD1 matches 7 bases. The germline gives CDR1 SEHNR, CDR2 FQNEAQ (reference sequence). This CDR3 region has 13 residues. With V trimmed by 1 base and J by 10 bases, 6 bases remained unmatched. CDR3 in amino acids: CASSLEGRGTAFF. CDR3 nucleotide sequence: TGTGCCAGCAGCTTAGAGGGCAGGGGGACAGCTTTCTTT. Supplemented by reference TRBV7-9 and TRBJ1-1, the full variable domain reads DTGVSQNPRHKITKRGQNVTFRCDPISEHNRLYWYRQTLGQGPEFLTYFQNEAQLEKSRLLSDRFSAERPKGSFSTLEIQRTEQGDSAMYLCASSLEGRGTAFFGQGTRLTVV.

V and J are TRBV5-1 and TRBJ2-7; 9 bases line up with TRBD2. The CDR3 loop spans 19 amino acids. Looked up from germline, CDR1 is SGHRS and CDR2 is YFSETQ. Trimming at V came to 2 bases and at J to 0 bases, leaving 15 bases not matched to a gene. This CDR3 reads CASSFRGGAPSGTSYEQYF. For the CDR3, the DNA is TGCGCCAGCAGCTTTCGCGGGGGGGCGCCTAGCGGGACCTCCTACGAGCAGTACTTC.

The chain has TRBV5-6 and TRBJ2-1; tentative D call: TRBD2 (6 bases). The CDR3 is 16 amino acids. Trimming cost V 0 bases and J 14 bases, with 24 bases left between them. Germline CDR1 is SGHDT and CDR2 is YYEEEE. In nucleotides, the CDR3 is TGTGCCAGCAGCTTGGCCGGCACTTGGCTTCAATCGGGAGAGTTCTTC. This translates into CASSLAGTWLQSGEFF.

V is TRBV6-6 and J is TRBJ1-2; weak D call: TRBD1 (5 bases). Per the germline V gene, CDR1 is MNHNY and CDR2 is SVGAGI (reference sequence). Trimming removed 7 bases at V and 2 bases at J, with 14 bases between. CDR3 length: 14 amino acids. CDR3 region: CASTKGGANYGYTF. The CDR3 DNA sequence: TGTGCCAGCACTAAGGGAGGGGCCAACTATGGCTACACCTTC.

V is TRBV5-6 and J is TRBJ2-1, with a weak D call TRBD2 (6 bases). This CDR3 is built from 15 residues. Germline V gene lookup returns CDR1 SGHDT and CDR2 YYEEEE. Trimming removed 3 bases at V and 2 bases at J, with 12 bases between. The CDR3 coding sequence is TGTGCCAGCAGCTCTTGGGGGACTGCCTACAATGAGCAGTTCTTC. Translating gives CASSSWGTAYNEQFF.

As concerns this clone: Other DNA sequences within the sample encode an identical CDR3. The V call is TRBV30, the J call TRBJ1-5, with D perhaps matching TRBD1 (6 bases). The CDR3 has 13 residues. V was shortened by 1 base and J by 5 bases, with 9 bases between the two germline ends. From germline, CDR1 is GTSNPN and CDR2 SVGIG (reference sequence). The CDR3 sequence: CAWSAGGDQPQHF. The CDR3 DNA reads TGTGCCTGGAGTGCGGGGGGCGATCAGCCCCAGCATTTT.

The chain combines TRBV2 with TRBJ2-5, with 8 bases identical to TRBD2. The CDR3 runs to 14 residues. V shed 7 bases, J shed 1 base, and the junction held 5 bases outside the gene matches. Germline CDR1 reads SNHLY; CDR2 reads FYNNEI. The CDR3 DNA is TGTGCCAGCAAGGAACGGGGGGGCCAAGAGACCCAGTACTTC. Translation: CASKERGGQETQYF.

This clone appeared a single time. The chain combines TRBV7-2 with TRBJ1-6; D remains ambiguous. Trimming removed 5 bases at V and 6 bases at J, with 11 bases between. The length of the CDR3 is 14 residues. CDR1 is SGHTA, CDR2 FQGNSA, per germline. CDR3 in DNA: TGTGCCAGCAGCATGTCGGCCGTTAATTCACCCCTCCACTTT. Its translation: CASSMSAVNSPLHF. Based on the CDR3 plus reference TRBV7-2 and TRBJ1-6, the full variable domain is GAGVSQSPSNKVTEKGKDVELRCDPISGHTALYWYRQSLGQGLEFLIYFQGNSAPDKSGLPSDRFSAERTGGSVSTLTIQRTQQEDSAVYLCASSMSAVNSPLHFGNGTRLTVT.

As regards this clone: The junction departs from the called germline gene at one end, perhaps through a read error. The rearrangement links TRBV19 to TRBJ1-2; D ambiguous. Germline CDR1 reads LNHDA; CDR2 reads SQIVND (reference sequence). This CDR3 is 14 amino acids long. CDR3 region: CASSIGDFNYGYTF. The CDR3 region has the DNA TGTGCCAGCAGTATAGGAGATTTTAACTATGGCTACACCTTC.

This clone was counted once. The chain carries TRBV13 and TRBJ2-7, with D maybe TRBD1 (6 bases). This CDR3 contains 19 residues. Per the germline V gene, CDR1 is PRHDT and CDR2 is FYEKMQ (reference sequence). The V end was cut by 2 bases, the J end by 1 base, with 24 bases between. The CDR3 sequence: CASSLWSWSLTDSSYEQYF. CDR3 nucleotides: TGTGCCAGCAGCTTATGGAGTTGGAGCCTCACGGACAGTTCCTACGAGCAGTACTTC.

The chain joins TRBV5-6 to TRBJ2-7, with 7 bases aligning to TRBD1. The CDR3 totals 13 residues. V was pared by 5 bases and J by 2 bases, with 4 bases of the junction left unmatched. Germline V gene sequence: CDR1 SGHDT, CDR2 YYEEEE. The CDR3 loop is CASSHQGAYEQYF. As DNA, the CDR3 is TGTGCCAGCAGTCACCAGGGGGCCTACGAGCAGTACTTC.

The rearrangement uses TRBV28 and TRBJ1-1, with D possibly TRBD1 on 6 matching bases. Per germline, CDR1 MDHEN and CDR2 SYDVKM. With 7 bases removed from V and 5 bases from J, the gap between germline ends came to 20 bases. The CDR3 covers 15 residues. This CDR3 is CASIRQDRGWTEAFF. The CDR3 DNA follows: TGTGCCAGCATCCGCCAGGACAGAGGTTGGACTGAAGCTTTCTTT. The full variable domain, rest sourced from reference TRBV28 and TRBJ1-1, is DVKVTQSSRYLVKRTGEKVFLECVQDMDHENMFWYRQDPGLGLRLIYFSYDVKMKEKGDIPEGYSVSREKKERFSLILESASTNQTSMYLCASIRQDRGWTEAFFGQGTRLTVV.

The V and J genes are TRBV11-2 and TRBJ2-3; D not resolved. Trimming shortened V by 10 bases and J by 1 base, and 12 bases separated the two germline ends. Germline V gene data show CDR1 as SGHAT and CDR2 as FQNNGV. The CDR3 runs 13 residues. This CDR3 reads CATSRDRTDTQYF. The CDR3 coding sequence is TGTGCCACCAGTCGAGACCGCACAGATACGCAGTATTTT.

The chain couples TRBV11-2 to TRBJ1-2, with no clear D. V lost 4 bases and J 3 bases, leaving 9 bases between the germline ends. This CDR3 spans 13 amino acids. Germline V gives CDR1 SGHAT, CDR2 FQNNGV. CDR3: CASSSAWDYGYTF. The CDR3 nucleotides are TGTGCCAGCAGCTCCGCCTGGGACTATGGCTACACCTTC.

The chain joins TRBV2 to TRBJ2-1, with TRBD1 matching 10 bases. Germline CDR1 SNHLY, CDR2 FYNNEI. This CDR3 has 14 amino acids. With 8 bases clipped from V and 7 bases from J, the junction kept 8 bases outside the gene matches. DNA for the CDR3: TGTGCCAGCGGCCGGGACAGGGGTAGTAATGAGCAGTTCTTC. The encoded protein is CASGRDRGSNEQFF.

The chain recombines TRBV6-6 with TRBJ1-4; maybe TRBD1 (5 bases). The CDR3 is 16 amino acids. V was pared by 6 bases and J by 8 bases, with 22 bases between. Looked up from germline, CDR1 is MNHNY and CDR2 is SVGAGI (reference sequence). The DNA for the CDR3 is TGTGCCAGCAGCTCTACCGAGCGGGGCGCGGGGGAAAAACTGTTTTTT. Its translation: CASSSTERGAGEKLFF.

The rearrangement links TRBV5-1 to TRBJ2-2; TRBD1 matches at 7 bases. The junction had 5 bases not matched to a gene; V was cut back by 3 bases and J by 3 bases. From germline, CDR1 is SGHRS and CDR2 YFSETQ. The CDR3 sequence is 15 residues long. The CDR3 DNA reads TGCGCCAGCAGCTCGGGACAGTCATACACCGGGGAGCTGTTTTTT. Translating gives CASSSGQSYTGELFF.

This sequence joins TRBV7-9 and TRBJ2-1; 8 bases line up with TRBD2. The CDR3 spans 17 residues. Germline V lookup: CDR1 SEHNR, CDR2 FQNEAQ (reference sequence). V shed 1 base and J 4 bases; nucleotides not matched to a gene: 9. DNA of the CDR3: TGTGCCAGCAGCTTAGGGGCTAGCGGGCGGGCATACAATGAGCAGTTCTTC. Amino acids: CASSLGASGRAYNEQFF.

In this sample, this clone turned up once. The gene calls are TRBV13 and TRBJ1-5; 8 nucleotides agree with TRBD1. Trimming cost V 2 bases and J 2 bases; bases outside gene matches: 14. Germline V gene data show CDR1 as PRHDT and CDR2 as FYEKMQ (reference sequence). The CDR3 extends over 19 amino acids. This CDR3 reads CASSLSFGAGGVGNQPQHF. In nucleotides, the CDR3 is TGTGCCAGCAGCTTAAGTTTCGGAGCAGGGGGCGTGGGCAATCAGCCCCAGCATTTT.

The V gene is TRBV30, the J gene TRBJ1-2, with D unclear. The CDR3 sequence is 11 residues long. Germline CDR1 is GTSNPN and CDR2 is SVGIG (reference sequence). Between the trimmed V and J ends, which lost 4 bases and 7 bases, there was a span of 10 bases. The CDR3 DNA reads TGTGCCTGGACGCAAGGGTCTGGCTACACCTTC. This translates into CAWTQGSGYTF.

This chain joins TRBV6-4 and TRBJ2-5, with TRBD1 identical over 7 bases. Germline loops: CDR1 MRHNA, CDR2 SNTAGT. Trimming removed 8 bases from V and 4 bases from J; junction bases left unmatched: 19. This CDR3 region has 17 residues. Written as DNA, the CDR3 is TGTGCCAGCCATAAAGTCTACCGGACAGGTTGTTCAGAGACCCAGTACTTC. This translates into CASHKVYRTGCSETQYF.